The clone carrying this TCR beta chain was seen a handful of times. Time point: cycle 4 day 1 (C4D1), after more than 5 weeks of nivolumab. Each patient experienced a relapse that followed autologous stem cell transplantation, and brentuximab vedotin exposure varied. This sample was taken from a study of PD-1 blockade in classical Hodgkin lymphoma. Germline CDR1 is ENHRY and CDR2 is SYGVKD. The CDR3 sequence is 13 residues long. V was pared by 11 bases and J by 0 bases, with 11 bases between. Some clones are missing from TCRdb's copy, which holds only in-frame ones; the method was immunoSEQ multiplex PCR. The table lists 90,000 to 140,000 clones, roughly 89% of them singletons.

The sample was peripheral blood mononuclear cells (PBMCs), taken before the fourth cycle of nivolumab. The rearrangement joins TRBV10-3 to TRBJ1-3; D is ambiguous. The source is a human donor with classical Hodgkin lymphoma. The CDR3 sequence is CASRPSSGNTIYF. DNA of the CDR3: TGTGCCTCCAGGCCGAGCTCTGGAAACACCATATATTTT.